The 8 T cell receptor beta chains below all came from one sample that was sequenced in a study of early T cells in non-severe SARS-CoV-2 infection. TCRdb ran MiXCR on the 5' RACE reads and lists one entry per CDR3 protein. This table has tens of thousands of distinct CDR3 sequences, about an eighth appearing once. The sample here was whole blood, taken at baseline. The receptors were sampled from an adult who was a healthcare worker with PCR-confirmed SARS-CoV-2 infection or an uninfected control (not recorded which).

This clonotype was counted many times. This chain connects TRBV7-6 to TRBJ1-1; D remains unclear. V was trimmed by 2 bases and J by 1 base, leaving 5 bases between them. The CDR3 consists of 13 residues. Germline loops: CDR1 SGHVS, CDR2 FNYEAQ. The CDR3 here is CASSLQENTEAFF. In DNA, the CDR3 is TGTGCCAGCAGCTTACAGGAGAACACTGAAGCTTTCTTT.

This clonotype was found a few times. For the CDR3, the DNA is TGTGCCAGCAGCCCAATGATCGGTTGGAATGAAAAACTGTTTTTT. Residues: CASSPMIGWNEKLFF. The chain couples TRBV14 to TRBJ1-4, with D unclear. CDR3 length equals 15 residues. The germline V and J ends were trimmed by 4 bases and 5 bases, with 14 bases remaining between them. The germline V gene has CDR1 SGHDN and CDR2 FVKESK. Looking up the rest from reference TRBV14 and TRBJ1-4 gives the full variable domain: EAGVTQFPSHSVIEKGQTVTLRCDPISGHDNLYWYRRVMGKEIKFLLHFVKESKQDESGMPNNRFLAERTGGTYSTLKVQPAELEDSGVYFCASSPMIGWNEKLFFGSGTQLSVL.

This clonotype was recorded a few times. The rearrangement joins TRBV11-2 to TRBJ2-1; possibly TRBD2 for D (6 bases). The CDR3 covers 15 residues. CDR1 and CDR2 from the germline V gene are SGHAT and FQNNGV. Between the trimmed V and J ends, which lost 1 base and 4 bases, there was a span of 11 bases. This chain's CDR3 is CASSLVGLQYNEQFF. Written as DNA, the CDR3 is TGTGCCAGCAGCTTAGTGGGACTCCAATACAATGAGCAGTTCTTC.

Many counts were recorded for this clonotype. The rearrangement uses TRBV10-2 and TRBJ2-2, with TRBD1 matching over 7 bases. CDR3 size: 14 residues. The V and J ends lost 7 bases and 7 bases, in that order; junction bases with no gene match: 9. Germline V lookup: CDR1 WSHSY, CDR2 SAAADI. Here the CDR3 reads CASKGATPGGELFF. The CDR3 DNA follows: TGCGCCAGCAAGGGGGCGACGCCTGGCGGGGAGCTGTTTTTT.

V and J are TRBV11-3 and TRBJ2-1; TRBD2 might be the D (6 bases). Trimming removed 6 bases from V and 2 bases from J, with 11 bases in between. The germline V gene has CDR1 SGHNT and CDR2 YENEEA. This CDR3 spans 14 amino acids. CDR3 sequence: CASSSGPTYNEQFF. DNA for the CDR3: TGTGCCAGCAGTAGCGGCCCCACCTACAATGAGCAGTTCTTC.

This clonotype has just a few counts. This chain links TRBV12-3 or TRBV12-4 with TRBJ2-2; D ambiguous. V dropped 6 bases and J dropped 6 bases, with 11 bases sitting between them. The CDR3 loop spans 13 amino acids. The CDR3 DNA follows: TGTGCCAGCAGGGAACCGAGCGCCGGGGAGCTGTTTTTT. As protein: CASREPSAGELFF.

There are many counts of this clonotype. The chain has TRBV28 and TRBJ2-5; D possibly corresponds to TRBD2 (5 bases). This CDR3 spans 14 amino acids. V dropped 2 bases and J dropped 9 bases, with 16 bases sitting between them. Germline CDR1 reads MDHEN; CDR2 reads SYDVKM. CDR3 residues: CASSLLAQDEAQYF. Written as DNA, the CDR3 is TGTGCCAGCAGTTTACTAGCCCAAGATGAGGCCCAGTACTTC.

CDR3 sequence (DNA): TGTGCCAGCAGCTTAGCGGCGGGGGGAAGGAATGAGCAGTTCTTC. Its translation: CASSLAAGGRNEQFF. This rearrangement joins TRBV7-9 to TRBJ2-1; 8 bases are a match to TRBD2. This CDR3 region has 15 residues. Germline V gene sequence: CDR1 SEHNR, CDR2 FQNEAQ (reference sequence). With V trimmed by 0 bases and J by 7 bases, 5 bases remained unmatched.